This T cell receptor (beta chain) was recorded in a study of metastatic and nonmetastatic thyroid tumors. In its sample, this clone was seen many times. TCRdb re-called the PCR reads with MiXCR. This table holds tens of thousands of clones, roughly 15% found once. Thyroid surgery was preceded by no treatment in any patient. The J segment lost 0 bases and the V segment lost 5 bases, leaving 12 bases of the junction unmatched. CDR1 GTSNPN and CDR2 SVGIG come from the germline V gene (reference sequence). The CDR3 is made up of 18 amino acids. The receptor was derived from a male donor with papillary thyroid cancer or a benign thyroid nodule (not recorded which). Some clones in this sample may be carry-over from other donors' samples. The chain has TRBV30 and TRBJ2-4, with 11 bases that match TRBD2. Source material: blood. The CDR3 region is CAWSKRASGGIAKNIQYF. In nucleotides, the CDR3 is TGTGCCTGGTCAAAACGGGCTAGCGGGGGGATAGCCAAAAACATTCAGTACTTC.